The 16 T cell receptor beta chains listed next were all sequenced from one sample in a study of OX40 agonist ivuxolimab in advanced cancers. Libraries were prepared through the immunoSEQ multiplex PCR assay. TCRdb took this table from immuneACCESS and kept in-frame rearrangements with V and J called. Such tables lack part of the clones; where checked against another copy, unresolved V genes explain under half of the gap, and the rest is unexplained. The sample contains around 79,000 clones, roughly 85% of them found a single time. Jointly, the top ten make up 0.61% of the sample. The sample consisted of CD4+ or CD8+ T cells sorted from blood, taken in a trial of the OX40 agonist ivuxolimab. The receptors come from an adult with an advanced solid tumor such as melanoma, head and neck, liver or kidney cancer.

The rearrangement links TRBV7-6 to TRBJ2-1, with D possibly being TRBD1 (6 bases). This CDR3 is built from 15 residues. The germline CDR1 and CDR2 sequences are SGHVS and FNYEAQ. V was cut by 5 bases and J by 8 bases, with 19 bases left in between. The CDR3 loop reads CASSGVRHRDHEQFF. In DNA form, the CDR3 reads TGTGCCAGCAGCGGCGTTAGACACAGGGACCATGAGCAGTTCTTC.

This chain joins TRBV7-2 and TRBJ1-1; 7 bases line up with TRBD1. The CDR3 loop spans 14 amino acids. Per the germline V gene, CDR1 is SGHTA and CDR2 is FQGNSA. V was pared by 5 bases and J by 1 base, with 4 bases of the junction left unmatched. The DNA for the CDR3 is TGTGCCAGCAGCCTGGACAGGAGGAACACTGAAGCTTTCTTT. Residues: CASSLDRRNTEAFF.

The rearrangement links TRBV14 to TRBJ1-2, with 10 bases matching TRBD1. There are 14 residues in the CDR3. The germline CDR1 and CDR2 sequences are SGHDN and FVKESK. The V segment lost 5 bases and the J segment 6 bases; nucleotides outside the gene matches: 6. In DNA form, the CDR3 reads TGTGCCAGCAGCTCGTGGACAGGGGGTGATGGCTACACCTTC. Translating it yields CASSSWTGGDGYTF.

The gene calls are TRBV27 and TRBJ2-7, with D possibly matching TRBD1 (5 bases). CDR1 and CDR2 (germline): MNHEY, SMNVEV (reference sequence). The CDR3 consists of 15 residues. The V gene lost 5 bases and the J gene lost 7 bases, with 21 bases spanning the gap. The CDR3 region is CASSPRKGWVLEQYF. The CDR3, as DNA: TGTGCCAGCAGTCCCCGGAAGGGGTGGGTCTTGGAGCAGTACTTC.

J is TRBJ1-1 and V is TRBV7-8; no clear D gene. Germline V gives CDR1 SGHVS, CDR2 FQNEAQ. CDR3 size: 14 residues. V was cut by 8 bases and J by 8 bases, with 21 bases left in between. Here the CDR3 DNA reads TGTGCCAGCTCCCCTTCGACAACTAACTTCGAAGCTTTCTTT. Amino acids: CASSPSTTNFEAFF.

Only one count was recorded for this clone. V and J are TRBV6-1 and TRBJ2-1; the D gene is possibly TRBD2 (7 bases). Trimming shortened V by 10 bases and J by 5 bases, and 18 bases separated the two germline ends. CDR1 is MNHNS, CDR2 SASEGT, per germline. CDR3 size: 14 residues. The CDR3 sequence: CATRRGGGHNEQFF. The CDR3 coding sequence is TGTGCCACCAGGCGGGGCGGGGGCCACAATGAGCAGTTCTTC.

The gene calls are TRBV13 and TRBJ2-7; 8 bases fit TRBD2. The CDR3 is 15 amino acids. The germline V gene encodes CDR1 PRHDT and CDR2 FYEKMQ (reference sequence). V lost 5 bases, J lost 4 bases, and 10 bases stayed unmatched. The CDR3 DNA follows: TGTGCCAGCAGCCTTAGCGGGGAAGACTTATACGAGCAGTACTTC. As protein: CASSLSGEDLYEQYF.

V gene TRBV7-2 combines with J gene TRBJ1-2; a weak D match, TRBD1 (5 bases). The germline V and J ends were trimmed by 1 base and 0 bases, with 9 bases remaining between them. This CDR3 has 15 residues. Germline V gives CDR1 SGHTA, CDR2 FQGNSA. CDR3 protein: CASSLGRASNYGYTF. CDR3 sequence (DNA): TGTGCCAGCAGCTTAGGCAGGGCTTCTAACTATGGCTACACCTTC.

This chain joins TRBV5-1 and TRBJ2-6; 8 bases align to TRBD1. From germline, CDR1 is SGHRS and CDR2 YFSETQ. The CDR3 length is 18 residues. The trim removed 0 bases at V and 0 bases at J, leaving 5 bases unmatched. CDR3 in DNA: TGCGCCAGCAGCTTGGGGGGGACAGGATTCTCTGGGGCCAACGTCCTGACTTTC. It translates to CASSLGGTGFSGANVLTF.

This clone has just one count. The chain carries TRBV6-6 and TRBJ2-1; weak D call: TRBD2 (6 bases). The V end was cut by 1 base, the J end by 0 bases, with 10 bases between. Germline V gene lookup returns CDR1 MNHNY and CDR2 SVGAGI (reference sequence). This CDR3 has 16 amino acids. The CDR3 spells CASSYYRGTSYNEQFF. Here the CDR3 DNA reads TGTGCCAGCAGTTACTATCGGGGGACCTCCTACAATGAGCAGTTCTTC.

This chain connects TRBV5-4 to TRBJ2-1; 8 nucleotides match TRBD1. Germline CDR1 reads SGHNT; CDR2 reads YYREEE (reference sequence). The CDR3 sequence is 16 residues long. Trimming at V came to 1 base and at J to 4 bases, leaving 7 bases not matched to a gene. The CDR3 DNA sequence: TGTGCCAGCAGCTTGACCGGGACAGGCCGATACAATGAGCAGTTCTTC. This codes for CASSLTGTGRYNEQFF.

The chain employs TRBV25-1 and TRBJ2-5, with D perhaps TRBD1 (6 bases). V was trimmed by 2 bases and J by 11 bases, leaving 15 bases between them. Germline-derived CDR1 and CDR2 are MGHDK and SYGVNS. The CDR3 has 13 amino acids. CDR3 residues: CASSEQGSLEQYF. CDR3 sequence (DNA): TGTGCCAGCAGTGAACAGGGGAGTTTGGAGCAGTACTTC. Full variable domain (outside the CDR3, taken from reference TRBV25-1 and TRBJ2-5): EADIYQTPRYLVIGTGKKITLECSQTMGHDKMYWYQQDPGMELHLIHYSYGVNSTEKGDLSSESTVSRIRTEHFPLTLESARPSHTSQYLCASSEQGSLEQYFGPGTRLLVL.

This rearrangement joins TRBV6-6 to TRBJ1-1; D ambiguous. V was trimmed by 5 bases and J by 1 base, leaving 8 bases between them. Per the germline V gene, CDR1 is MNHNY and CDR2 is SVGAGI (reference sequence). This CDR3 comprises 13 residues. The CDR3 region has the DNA TGTGCCAGCAGTGGGAGACAGAACACTGAAGCTTTCTTT. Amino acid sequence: CASSGRQNTEAFF.

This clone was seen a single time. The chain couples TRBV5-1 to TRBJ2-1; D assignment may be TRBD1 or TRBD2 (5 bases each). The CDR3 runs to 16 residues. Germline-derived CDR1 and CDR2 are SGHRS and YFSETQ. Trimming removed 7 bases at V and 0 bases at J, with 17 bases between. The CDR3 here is CASGPGSGSSYNEQFF. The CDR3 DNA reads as TGCGCCAGCGGACCAGGGTCAGGGAGCTCCTACAATGAGCAGTTCTTC.

The CDR3 here is CASSRGAQETQYF. The CDR3 DNA is TGTGCCAGCAGCAGGGGGGCACAAGAGACCCAGTACTTC. This chain joins TRBV7-3 and TRBJ2-5; possibly TRBD1 or TRBD2 for D (6 bases each). The CDR3 has 13 amino acids. CDR1 is SGHTA, CDR2 FQGTGA, per germline. The ends were cut back, 5 bases at V and 2 bases at J, with 9 bases in the middle.

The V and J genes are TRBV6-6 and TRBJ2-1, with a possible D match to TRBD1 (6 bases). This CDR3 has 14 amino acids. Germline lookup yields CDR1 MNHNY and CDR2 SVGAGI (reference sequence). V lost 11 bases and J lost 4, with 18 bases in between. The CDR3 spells CAAQGGGNYNEQFF. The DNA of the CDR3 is TGTGCCGCGCAAGGTGGGGGCAATTACAATGAGCAGTTCTTC.